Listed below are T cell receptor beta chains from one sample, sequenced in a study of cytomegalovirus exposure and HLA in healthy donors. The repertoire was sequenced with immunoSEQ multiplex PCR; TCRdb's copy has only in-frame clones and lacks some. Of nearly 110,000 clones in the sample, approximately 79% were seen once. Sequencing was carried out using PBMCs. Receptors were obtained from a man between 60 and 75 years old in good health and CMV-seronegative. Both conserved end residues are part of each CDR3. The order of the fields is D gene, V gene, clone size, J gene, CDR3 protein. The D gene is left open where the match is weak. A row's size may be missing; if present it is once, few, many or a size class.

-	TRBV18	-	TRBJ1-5	CASSPGQTSNQPQHF
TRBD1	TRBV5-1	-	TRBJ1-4	CASSPNLGGLLFF
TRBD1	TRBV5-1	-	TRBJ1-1	CASSTNPDRVVSEAFF
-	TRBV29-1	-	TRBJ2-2	CSVSGAGVTGELFF
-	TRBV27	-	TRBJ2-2	CASSLGTLGELFF
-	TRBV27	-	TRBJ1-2	CASSPIRQGNYGYTF
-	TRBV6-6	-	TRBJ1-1	CASSRLDTEAFF
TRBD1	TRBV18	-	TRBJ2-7	CASSYGQGISYEQYF
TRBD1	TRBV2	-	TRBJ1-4	CASSGPGQGFKATNEKLFF
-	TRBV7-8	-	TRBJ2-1	CASSLEVTGEQFF
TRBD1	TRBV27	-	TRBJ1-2	CASSPTGIAIGYTF
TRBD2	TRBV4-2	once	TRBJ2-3	CASSQEGAPGLGSDTQYF
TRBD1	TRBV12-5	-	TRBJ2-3	CASGFYRGADTQYF
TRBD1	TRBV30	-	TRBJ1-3	CAWYRGYSGNTIYF
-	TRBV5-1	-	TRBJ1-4	CASSFLSNFNLTNEKLFF
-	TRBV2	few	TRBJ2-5	CASNEQGQETQYF
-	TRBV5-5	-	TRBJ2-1	CASTPTGTPYNEQFF
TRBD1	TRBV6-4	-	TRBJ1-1	CASSGPGQGYLGPEAFF
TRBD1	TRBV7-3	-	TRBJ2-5	CASSLGTGGGTQYF
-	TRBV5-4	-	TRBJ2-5	CASSQNDQETQYF
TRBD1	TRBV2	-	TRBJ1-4	CASSGQDRVIEKLFF
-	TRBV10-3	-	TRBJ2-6	CAISGGVGGANVLTF
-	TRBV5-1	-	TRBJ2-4	CASSLEQGVAKNIQYF
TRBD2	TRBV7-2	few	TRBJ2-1	CASSLLRGGRNEQFF
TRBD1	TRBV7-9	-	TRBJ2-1	CASSNRTGGTEQFF
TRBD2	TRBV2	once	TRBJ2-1	CASSEHLAGGAEQFF
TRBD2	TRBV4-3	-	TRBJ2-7	CASSQVFAGGSEQYF
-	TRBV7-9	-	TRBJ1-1	CASSLAGPLNTEAFF
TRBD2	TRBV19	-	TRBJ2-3	CASSIRLAIKPDTQYF
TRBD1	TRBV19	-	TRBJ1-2	CASSIGTEVYGYTF
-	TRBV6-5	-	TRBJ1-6	CASSDQGAPLHF
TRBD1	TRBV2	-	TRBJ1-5	CASKTGSLQPQHF